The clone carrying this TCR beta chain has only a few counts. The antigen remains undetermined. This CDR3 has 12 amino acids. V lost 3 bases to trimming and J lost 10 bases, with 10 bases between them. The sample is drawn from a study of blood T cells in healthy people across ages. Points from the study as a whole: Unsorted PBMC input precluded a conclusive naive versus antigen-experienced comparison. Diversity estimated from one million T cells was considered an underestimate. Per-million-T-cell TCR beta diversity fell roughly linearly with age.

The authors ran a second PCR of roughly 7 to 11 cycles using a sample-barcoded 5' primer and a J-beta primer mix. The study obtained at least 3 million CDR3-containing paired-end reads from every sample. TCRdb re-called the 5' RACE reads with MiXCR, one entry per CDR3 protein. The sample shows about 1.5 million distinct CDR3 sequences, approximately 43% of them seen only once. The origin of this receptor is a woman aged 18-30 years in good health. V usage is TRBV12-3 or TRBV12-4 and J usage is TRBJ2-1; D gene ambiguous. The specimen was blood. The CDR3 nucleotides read TGTGCCAGCAGTTTTACCATTCGGGAGCAGTTCTTC. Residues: CASSFTIREQFF.